The 7 T cell receptor beta chains reported below all come from one sample, sequenced in a study of blood T cell repertoires in COVID-19. The repertoire was sequenced with immunoSEQ multiplex PCR; TCRdb's copy has only in-frame clones and lacks some. The sample gives 210,000 or so clones, approximately 90% of which show up once; 11% is in the top ten. Sequenced: PBMCs or T cells enriched from blood (not recorded which). The receptors were gathered from a man younger than 45 who had recovered from COVID-19.

The V and J genes are TRBV6-4 and TRBJ2-4, with 7 bases lining up with TRBD1. Trimming removed 2 bases from V and 6 bases from J; junction bases left unmatched: 4. From germline, CDR1 is MRHNA and CDR2 SNTAGT. The CDR3 spans 14 residues. The CDR3 coding sequence is TGTGCCAGCAGTGACCAGGGGGTCGGAAACATTCAGTACTTC. It yields the protein CASSDQGVGNIQYF.

The count of this clone is one. The rearrangement joins TRBV3-1 (or the pseudogene TRBV3-2) to TRBJ1-1; 7 bases line up with TRBD1. This CDR3 spans 14 amino acids. Trimming removed 5 bases from V and 10 bases from J; junction bases left unmatched: 13. The germline V gene encodes CDR1 LGHDT and CDR2 YNNKEL (reference sequence). The CDR3, as DNA: TGTGCCAGCAGCACACGACAGGGTAAACTTTCAGCTTTCTTT. This translates into CASSTRQGKLSAFF.

V and J are TRBV5-1 and TRBJ2-1, with 8 bases fitting TRBD2. Germline V gene data show CDR1 as SGHRS and CDR2 as YFSETQ. The CDR3 length is 17 residues. V shed 1 base, J shed 8 bases, and the junction held 14 bases outside the gene matches. The DNA of the CDR3 is TGCGCCAGCAGCTTGAACTCGGCGGGAGGCGGGCAGGATGAGCAGTTCTTC. Translating it yields CASSLNSAGGGQDEQFF.

CDR3 DNA: TGTGCCAGCAGTCGCGGGGTGAACTACGAGCAGTACTTC. This sequence encodes CASSRGVNYEQYF. This chain uses TRBV6-5 with TRBJ2-7; D is possibly TRBD2 (6 bases). Looked up from germline, CDR1 is MNHEY and CDR2 is SVGAGI. V lost 5 bases, J lost 3 bases, and 11 bases lay in between. This CDR3 has 13 residues.

This chain uses TRBV3-1 (or the pseudogene TRBV3-2) with TRBJ1-5, with unresolved D. V was clipped by 1 base and J by 4 bases, with 8 bases between them. The germline gives CDR1 LGHDT, CDR2 YNNKEL (reference sequence). This CDR3 comprises 14 residues. The CDR3 DNA sequence: TGTGCCAGCAGCCAAGCGGGGTCGAATCAGCCCCAGCATTTT. Its protein product is CASSQAGSNQPQHF.

V gene TRBV2 combines with J gene TRBJ1-1, with 7 bases matching TRBD1. The junction had 11 bases not matched to a gene; V was cut back by 5 bases and J by 5 bases. CDR1 and CDR2 (germline): SNHLY, FYNNEI. CDR3 size: 15 residues. Here the CDR3 DNA reads TGTGCCAGCAGTTTAAGGACAGGAGGAGGAACTGAAGCTTTCTTT. This translates into CASSLRTGGGTEAFF.

The chain couples TRBV19 to TRBJ2-7; 8 positions match TRBD1. The CDR3 runs 13 residues. The J segment lost 1 base and the V segment lost 6 bases, leaving 2 bases of the junction unmatched. Germline loops: CDR1 LNHDA, CDR2 SQIVND (reference sequence). CDR3 sequence (DNA): TGTGCCAGTAGGTACAGGGGGTCCTACGAGCAGTACTTC. Amino acid sequence: CASRYRGSYEQYF.